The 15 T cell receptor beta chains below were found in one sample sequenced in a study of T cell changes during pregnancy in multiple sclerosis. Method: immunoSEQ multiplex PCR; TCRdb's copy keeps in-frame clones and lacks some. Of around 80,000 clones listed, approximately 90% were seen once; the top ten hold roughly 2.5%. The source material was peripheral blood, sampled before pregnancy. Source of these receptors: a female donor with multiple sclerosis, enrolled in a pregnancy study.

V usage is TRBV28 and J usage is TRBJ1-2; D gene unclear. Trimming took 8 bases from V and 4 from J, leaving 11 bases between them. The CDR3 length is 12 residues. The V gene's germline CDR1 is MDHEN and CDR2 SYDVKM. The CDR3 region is CASALVSYGYTF. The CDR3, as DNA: TGTGCCAGCGCCCTAGTTAGCTATGGCTACACCTTC.

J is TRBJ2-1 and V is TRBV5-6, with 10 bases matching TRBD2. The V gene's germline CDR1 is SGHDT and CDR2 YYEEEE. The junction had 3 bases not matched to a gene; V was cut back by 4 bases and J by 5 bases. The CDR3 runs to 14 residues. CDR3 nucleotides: TGTGCCAGCAGCCGGACTAGCGGTAACAATGAGCAGTTCTTC. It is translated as CASSRTSGNNEQFF.

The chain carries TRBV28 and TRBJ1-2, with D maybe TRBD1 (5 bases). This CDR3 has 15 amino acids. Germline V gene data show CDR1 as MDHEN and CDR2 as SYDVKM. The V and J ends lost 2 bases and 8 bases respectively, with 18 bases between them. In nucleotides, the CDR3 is TGTGCCAGCAGTTTAGCCGGGACTATTTCATTCGGCTACACCTTC. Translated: CASSLAGTISFGYTF.

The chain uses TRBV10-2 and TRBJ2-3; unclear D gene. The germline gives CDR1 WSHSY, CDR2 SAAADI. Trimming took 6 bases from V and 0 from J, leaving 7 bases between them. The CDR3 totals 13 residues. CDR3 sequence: CASSVTSTDTQYF. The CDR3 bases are TGCGCCAGCAGCGTGACTAGCACAGATACGCAGTATTTT.

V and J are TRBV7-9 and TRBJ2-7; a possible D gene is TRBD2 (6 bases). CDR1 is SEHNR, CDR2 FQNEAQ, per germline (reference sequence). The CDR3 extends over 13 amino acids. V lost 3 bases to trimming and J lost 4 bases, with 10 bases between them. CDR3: CASSFLAEYEQYF. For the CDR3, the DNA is TGTGCCAGCAGCTTTTTAGCGGAGTACGAGCAGTACTTC.

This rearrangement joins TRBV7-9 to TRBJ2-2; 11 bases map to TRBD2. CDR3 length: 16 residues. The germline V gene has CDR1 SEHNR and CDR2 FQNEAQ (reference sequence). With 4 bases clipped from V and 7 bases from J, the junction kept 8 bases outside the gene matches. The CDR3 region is CASSSGTSGLDGELFF. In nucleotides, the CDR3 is TGTGCCAGCAGCTCCGGGACTAGCGGCTTGGACGGGGAGCTGTTTTTT.

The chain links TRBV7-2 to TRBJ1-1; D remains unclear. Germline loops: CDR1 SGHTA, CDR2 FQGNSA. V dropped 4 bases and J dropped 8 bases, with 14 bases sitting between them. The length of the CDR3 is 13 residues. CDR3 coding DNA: TGTGCCAGCAGCTCGCCACTCCATACCGAAGCTTTCTTT. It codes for CASSSPLHTEAFF.

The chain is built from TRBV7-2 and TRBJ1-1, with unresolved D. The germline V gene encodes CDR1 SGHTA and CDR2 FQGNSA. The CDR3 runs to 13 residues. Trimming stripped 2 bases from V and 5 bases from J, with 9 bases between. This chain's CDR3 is CASSLTGMTEAFF. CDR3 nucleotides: TGTGCCAGCAGCTTAACGGGGATGACTGAAGCTTTCTTT.

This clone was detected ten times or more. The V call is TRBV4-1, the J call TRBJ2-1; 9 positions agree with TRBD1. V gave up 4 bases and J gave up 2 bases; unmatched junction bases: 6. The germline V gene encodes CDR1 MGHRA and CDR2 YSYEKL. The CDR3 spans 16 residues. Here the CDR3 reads CASSRWTGVTYNEQFF. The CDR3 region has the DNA TGCGCCAGCAGCCGGTGGACAGGGGTAACCTACAATGAGCAGTTCTTC.

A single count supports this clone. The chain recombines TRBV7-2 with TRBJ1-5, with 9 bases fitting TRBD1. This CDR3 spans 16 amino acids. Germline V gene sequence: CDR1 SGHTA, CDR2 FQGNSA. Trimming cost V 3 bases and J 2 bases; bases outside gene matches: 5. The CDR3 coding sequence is TGTGCCAGCAGCTTGGTAGGGGACAGGGGCAATCAGCCCCAGCATTTT. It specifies CASSLVGDRGNQPQHF.

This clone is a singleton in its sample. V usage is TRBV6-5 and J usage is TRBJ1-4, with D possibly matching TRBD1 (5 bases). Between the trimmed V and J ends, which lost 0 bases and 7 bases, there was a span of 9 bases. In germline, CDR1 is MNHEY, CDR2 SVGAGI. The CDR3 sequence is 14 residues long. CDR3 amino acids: CASSYSRRGEKLFF. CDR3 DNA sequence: TGTGCCAGCAGTTACTCCCGGAGGGGTGAAAAACTGTTTTTT.

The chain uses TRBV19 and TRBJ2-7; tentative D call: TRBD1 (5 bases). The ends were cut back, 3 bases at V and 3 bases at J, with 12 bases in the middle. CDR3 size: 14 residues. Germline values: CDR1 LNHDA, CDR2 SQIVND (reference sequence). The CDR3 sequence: CASSIGRVSYEQYF. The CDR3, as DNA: TGTGCCAGTAGTATCGGCAGGGTGAGCTACGAGCAGTACTTC.

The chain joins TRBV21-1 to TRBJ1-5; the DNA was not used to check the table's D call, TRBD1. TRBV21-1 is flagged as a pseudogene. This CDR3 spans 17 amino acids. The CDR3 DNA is TGTGCCAGCAGCAAACGGGGACAGAAAGGCTTTTATCAGCCCCAGCATTTT. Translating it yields CASSKRGQKGFYQPQHF.

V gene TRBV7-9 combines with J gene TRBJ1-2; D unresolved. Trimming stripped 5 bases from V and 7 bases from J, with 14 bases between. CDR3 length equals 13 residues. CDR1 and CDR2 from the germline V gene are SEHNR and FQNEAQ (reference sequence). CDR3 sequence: CASSRPVAGGYTF. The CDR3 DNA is TGTGCCAGCAGCCGACCTGTGGCGGGTGGCTACACCTTC.

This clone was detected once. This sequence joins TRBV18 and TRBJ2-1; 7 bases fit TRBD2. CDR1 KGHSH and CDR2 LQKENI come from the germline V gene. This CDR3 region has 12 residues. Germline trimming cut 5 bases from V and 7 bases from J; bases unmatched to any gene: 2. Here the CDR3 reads CASSGRENEQFF. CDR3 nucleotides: TGTGCCAGCTCAGGGAGGGAAAATGAGCAGTTCTTC.